Included here is one TCR beta chain sequence, with context. Ten or more counts support this clonotype. Which antigen it targets is not known. No qualities accompany the bases; no much larger clone lies one base away. Amplification of TCR beta CDR3 regions was carried out from RNA transcripts. The TCR CDR3 was subjected to a first round of RT-PCR using the HTBI primer set and the Qiagen OneStep RT-PCR kit. Libraries were constructed in a second round of multiplex PCR, after which size selection and purification were performed. The libraries were sequenced on an Illumina HiSeq2000 using paired-end 100 bp reads. The published analysis was carried out like this. Raw data were processed with SOAPnuke, discarding reads with adapters, uncalled bases, mean Phred below 15, or no exact constant-primer or identifier match. High-quality paired reads were merged using COPE v1.2.5, and each unique nucleotide sequence was defined as a clonotype. MiTCR v1.1 was used to align clonotypes to the IMGT TRBV, TRBD and TRBJ reference segments. The analysis included only V-J combinations with a frequency above 0.0001, which together covered 99.2% of the repertoires. The TCS score was defined as F50 (clonal expansion) divided by E x V (chaos), with BLOSUM62-based TCRdist calculated between CDR3 peptides within each V-J. Welch's t-statistics and random forest reduced approximately 520 V-J features to 13, which were used in a naive Bayes classifier (R e1071). TCRdb handled the public reads itself, with Q25 trimming in fastp and clone calling in MiXCR, and kept productive beta chains. Every entry covers one CDR3 protein and lists the most common genes and DNA from its rows. The V and J calls and clone size are TCRdb's, not the authors'. The sample records 370,000 or so distinct CDR3 sequences, 15% to 17% of which are singletons. In total, the top ten clones hold 25% to 35% of the sample.

This entry is derived from a study of T cells in Graves' hyperthyroidism and ophthalmopathy (dated by TCRdb to 2018 to 2020). Some background on the complete study: Peripheral blood samples were taken at initial diagnosis, before any treatment was given. To identify distinguishing TCR V-J signatures, a discovery cohort of about 95 patients was used, comprising 43 with Graves' ophthalmopathy and around 60 with stable Graves' hyperthyroidism. Whether ophthalmopathy could be predicted prospectively was tested in an independent validation cohort made up of roughly 19 hyperthyroidism patients plus 17 patients who later progressed to ophthalmopathy. The 95 to 100 discovery patients were divided at random into training and test sets in a 7:3 ratio. In several Graves' hyperthyroidism patients, the study also compared T-cell repertoires from thyroid tissue with T-cell repertoires from blood. After sampling, hyperthyroidism patients received methimazole starting at 30 mg daily, and ophthalmopathy patients received high-dose intravenous methylprednisolone. According to the paper, TCR Vbeta CDR3 sequencing was carried out on more than 120 peripheral blood samples, which came from over 40 ophthalmopathy, under 80 hyperthyroidism and about 17 progressor patients. What the research found in general, with its limitations: In cross-validation, a model built on a 13 V-J signature told ophthalmopathy apart from stable hyperthyroidism with 85% to 90% sensitivity and about 81% specificity, and in testing the same model reached 80%/75%. In validation, the model predicted progression to ophthalmopathy a median of 6.5 months before onset, with approximately 68% sensitivity and roughly 79% specificity. Most expanded thyroid clonotypes (frequency above 0.001) were also found in blood, which suggests that blood repertoires may mirror thyroid immune responses. No statistical method was used to set the sample size in advance, and investigators knew the group allocation.

Hyperthyroidism patients were newly diagnosed, had a disease duration of under 2 months, and were aged 18 to 65 years. Exclusion was applied to patients with uncontrolled infections, other autoimmune diseases, pregnancy or lactation. Diagnoses relied on clinical symptoms, serum thyroxine and TRAb, thyroid ultrasound and orbital computed tomography. For progressor patients, blood was drawn at the first diagnosis of hyperthyroidism, before any ophthalmopathy symptoms had appeared. PBMCs were isolated from approximately 10 ml of fresh peripheral blood by Ficoll-Paque density gradient centrifugation. Progressor patients were defined as those initially diagnosed with Graves' hyperthyroidism in whom ophthalmopathy developed during follow-up. Trizol reagent was used to extract total RNA, and RNA quality was then checked on an Agilent 2100 Bioanalyzer. The receptor was derived from a woman between 18 and 29 years old with Graves' hyperthyroidism that later progressed to Graves' ophthalmopathy. Sequencing was carried out using blood.

The CDR3 protein: CASSPNSGNSPLHF. The DNA is TGTGCCAGCTCACCGAACAGTGGGAATTCACCCCTCCACTTT. The chain is encoded by TRBV18 joined to TRBJ1-6, with the D gene not confidently named. CDR1 and CDR2, per the germline V gene, are KGHSH and LQKENI. Counted from cysteine to phenylalanine, this CDR3 has 14 amino acids. The retained sequence is limited to the CDR3, 42 bases, with the frame set at the first base. V is cut by 3 bases and J by 7 bases, and the space between the germline ends is 10 bases.